The clone carrying this T cell receptor (beta chain) was found many times. The CDR3 consists of 13 residues. The V end was cut by 4 bases, the J end by 6 bases, with 13 bases between. Germline-derived CDR1 and CDR2 are LGHNA and YSLEER. TCRdb reanalysed the 5' RACE reads using MiXCR and keeps one entry per CDR3 protein. In the table there are roughly 30,000 distinct CDR3 sequences, about 5.7% of which are singletons. The source of the sample is a study of early T cells in non-severe SARS-CoV-2 infection. The specimen was whole blood. The chain has TRBV4-3 and TRBJ2-7; no definite D call. The TCR sequence derives from an adult who was a healthcare worker with PCR-confirmed SARS-CoV-2 infection or an uninfected control (not recorded which). The CDR3 nucleotides read TGCGCCAGCAGCCCAAGTATGGGTTTCGAGCAGTACTTC. Translated, it gives CASSPSMGFEQYF.